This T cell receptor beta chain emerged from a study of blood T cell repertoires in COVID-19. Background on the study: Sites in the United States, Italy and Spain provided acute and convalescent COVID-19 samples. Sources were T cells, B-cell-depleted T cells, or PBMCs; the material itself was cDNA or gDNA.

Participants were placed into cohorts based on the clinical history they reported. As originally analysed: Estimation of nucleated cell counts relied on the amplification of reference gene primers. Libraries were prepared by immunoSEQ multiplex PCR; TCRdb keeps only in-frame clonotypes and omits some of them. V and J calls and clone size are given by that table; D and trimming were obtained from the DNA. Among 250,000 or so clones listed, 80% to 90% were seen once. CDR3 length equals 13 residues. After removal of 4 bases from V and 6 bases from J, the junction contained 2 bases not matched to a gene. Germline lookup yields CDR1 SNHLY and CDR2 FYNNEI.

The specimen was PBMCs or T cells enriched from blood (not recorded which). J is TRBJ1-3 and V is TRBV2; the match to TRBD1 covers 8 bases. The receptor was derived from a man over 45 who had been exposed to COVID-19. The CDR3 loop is CASSGQGLNTIYF. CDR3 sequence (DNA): TGTGCCAGCAGTGGACAGGGGTTAAACACCATATATTTT.